This entry lists 29 T cell receptor beta chains sequenced from one sample in a study of shared clonotypes between healthy human individuals. Generated by immunoSEQ multiplex PCR, the TCRdb table keeps only in-frame clones and is missing some. The sample shows about 380,000 clones, about 97% of them seen only once. The sequenced sample consisted of memory CD8+ T cells sorted from blood. The sample's subset: CD45RO+ cells pooled with CCR7-negative TemRA cells. These receptors originate from a man aged 30 to 39 in good health.

The chain has TRBV30 and TRBJ1-1, with D possibly TRBD1 on 6 matching bases. CDR3 length: 13 amino acids. The V end lost 8 bases, the J end lost 6 bases, and 19 bases lay between the germline ends. From germline, CDR1 is GTSNPN and CDR2 SVGIG (reference sequence). The CDR3 nucleotides read TGTGCCGGAGGGGGGGCTCGTGGGGCTGAAGCTTTCTTT. Translation: CAGGGARGAEAFF. Drawing the rest from reference TRBV30 and TRBJ1-1, the complete variable domain is SQTIHQWPATLVQPVGSPLSLECTVEGTSNPNLYWYRQAAGRGLQLLFYSVGIGQISSEVPQNLSASRPQDRQFILSSKKLLLSDSGFYLCAGGGARGAEAFFGQGTRLTVV.

As concerns this clone: Other DNA sequences in this specimen translate into the identical CDR3. The chain links TRBV28 to TRBJ2-2; D is unresolved. The V gene lost 3 bases and the J gene lost 7 bases, with 3 bases spanning the gap. Germline CDR1 reads MDHEN; CDR2 reads SYDVKM. The CDR3 runs 11 residues. CDR3 DNA sequence: TGTGCCAGCAGTTTGTTCGGGGAGCTGTTTTTT. It translates to CASSLFGELFF.

Notes on this clone: Within the sample, other DNA sequences also encode this same CDR3. This rearrangement joins TRBV5-1 to TRBJ1-2, with 8 bases identical to TRBD1. The germline V gene has CDR1 SGHRS and CDR2 YFSETQ. The CDR3 length is 14 residues. After removal of 4 bases from V and 1 base from J, the junction contained 3 bases not matched to a gene. In DNA form, the CDR3 reads TGCGCCAGCAGCCCCGGACAGGGTAACTATGGCTACACCTTC. This codes for CASSPGQGNYGYTF.

The V call is TRBV5-1, the J call TRBJ1-1; 9 bases align to TRBD1. The CDR3 loop spans 14 amino acids. Trimming took 1 base from V and 3 from J; bases not matched to a gene: 1. Germline CDR1 SGHRS, CDR2 YFSETQ. CDR3: CASSLRTGDTEAFF. CDR3 in DNA: TGCGCCAGCAGCTTGAGGACAGGGGACACTGAAGCTTTCTTT. The variable domain in full, with the rest retrieved from reference TRBV5-1 and TRBJ1-1, is KAGVTQTPRYLIKTRGQQVTLSCSPISGHRSVSWYQQTPGQGLQFLFEYFSETQRNKGNFPGRFSGRQFSNSRSEMNVSTLELGDSALYLCASSLRTGDTEAFFGQGTRLTVV.

As for this clone: Other DNA sequences within the sample encode an identical CDR3. The gene calls are TRBV5-1 and TRBJ1-1, with 8 positions matching TRBD1. This CDR3 comprises 12 residues. The ends lost 0 bases at V and 9 bases at J; junction bases unmatched: 1. Germline values: CDR1 SGHRS, CDR2 YFSETQ. The CDR3 sequence: CASSLGQGKAFF. The CDR3 nucleotides read TGCGCCAGCAGCTTGGGACAGGGGAAAGCTTTCTTT.

The table lists this clone with a count of one. V gene TRBV28 combines with J gene TRBJ2-1; TRBD1 matches at 9 bases. Germline CDR1 is MDHEN and CDR2 is SYDVKM. The CDR3 length is 12 residues. Unmatched junction bases numbered 6, after V lost 5 bases and J lost 13 bases. The CDR3 loop is CASSRQDRGQFF. For the CDR3, the DNA is TGTGCCAGCAGTCGCCAGGACAGGGGCCAGTTCTTC. Together with reference TRBV28 and TRBJ2-1, the CDR3 gives the full variable domain: DVKVTQSSRYLVKRTGEKVFLECVQDMDHENMFWYRQDPGLGLRLIYFSYDVKMKEKGDIPEGYSVSREKKERFSLILESASTNQTSMYLCASSRQDRGQFFGPGTRLTVL.

This clone was counted once. The CDR3 DNA is TGTGCCAGCAGTTACGTGGGGTCCCTTGAGGAGACCCAGTACTTC. It yields the protein CASSYVGSLEETQYF. V usage is TRBV6-9 and J usage is TRBJ2-5; unclear D gene. Germline lookup yields CDR1 MNHGY and CDR2 SVAAGI. Between the trimmed V and J ends, which lost 3 bases and 5 bases, there was a span of 16 bases. This CDR3 comprises 15 residues.

This chain joins TRBV21-1 and TRBJ2-7. TRBV21-1 is deemed a pseudogene. The CDR3 loop spans 9 amino acids. CDR3 sequence: CASNYEQYF. The CDR3 nucleotides are TGTGCCAGCAACTACGAGCAGTACTTC.

Remarks on this clone: This CDR3 fails to terminate in the conserved phenylalanine or tryptophan, so it likely reflects a read error. The DNA is omitted, as the CDR3 cannot be located on it reliably, and the CDR3 follows TCRdb's listing. The rearrangement links TRBV30 to TRBJ1-2; TRBD1 reflects the table's D call only, with no check against the DNA. Looked up from germline, CDR1 is GTSNPN and CDR2 is SVGIG (reference sequence). The CDR3 is 11 amino acids in total, end residues counted. CDR3 sequence: CAWSVDRFIYV.

This clone was counted once. The chain carries TRBV4-2 and TRBJ2-3; 9 bases are a match to TRBD2. CDR3 length: 14 amino acids. Germline V CDR1 and CDR2: LGHNA, YNFKEQ. V lost 2 bases, J lost 5 bases, and 2 bases stayed unmatched. CDR3 protein: CASSQWTSEDTQYF. CDR3 DNA: TGTGCCAGCAGCCAATGGACTAGCGAAGATACGCAGTATTTT.

V gene TRBV27 combines with J gene TRBJ1-6; D perhaps matches TRBD1 (5 bases). Germline V gene lookup returns CDR1 MNHEY and CDR2 SMNVEV (reference sequence). Trimming cost V 3 bases and J 10 bases, with 13 bases left between them. There are 14 residues in the CDR3. CDR3 region: CASSLGQVQSPLHF. The CDR3 DNA is TGTGCCAGCAGTTTGGGGCAGGTCCAGTCACCCCTCCACTTT.

In this sample, this clone turned up once. The chain uses TRBV29-1 and TRBJ2-2; D assignment may be TRBD1 or TRBD2 (5 bases each). V lost 4 bases, J lost 5 bases, and 14 bases lay in between. In germline, CDR1 is SQVTM, CDR2 ANQGSEA. CDR3 length: 14 residues. The CDR3 reads CSVGRGEETGELFF. As DNA, the CDR3 is TGCAGCGTTGGAAGGGGAGAGGAAACCGGGGAGCTGTTTTTT.

This chain links TRBV5-5 with TRBJ2-7, with D possibly being TRBD2 (6 bases). The CDR3 is 14 amino acids. The germline CDR1 and CDR2 sequences are SGHKS and YYEKEE (reference sequence). Trimming pared 1 base from V and 4 bases from J, leaving 12 bases between. This CDR3 is CASSLPGTHYEQYF. The CDR3 nucleotides read TGTGCCAGCAGCTTGCCCGGGACTCATTACGAGCAGTACTTC. The whole variable domain, filled in from reference TRBV5-5 and TRBJ2-7, reads DAGVTQSPTHLIKTRGQQVTLRCSPISGHKSVSWYQQVLGQGPQFIFQYYEKEERGRGNFPDRFSARQFPNYSSELNVNALLLGDSALYLCASSLPGTHYEQYFGPGTRLTVT.

CDR3 in DNA: TGTGCCAGCAGCCAAGACGACGGGCCCTACGAGCAGTACTTC. This codes for CASSQDDGPYEQYF. The genes are TRBV4-2 and TRBJ2-7; D ambiguous. This CDR3 has 14 amino acids. CDR1 is LGHNA and CDR2 is YNFKEQ in the germline V gene. The V and J ends lost 0 bases and 2 bases respectively, with 8 bases between them.

The V and J genes are TRBV27 and TRBJ1-5; no clear D. V lost 5 bases to trimming and J lost 0 bases, with 2 bases between them. Germline V gene data show CDR1 as MNHEY and CDR2 as SMNVEV (reference sequence). The CDR3 extends over 12 amino acids. CDR3 in DNA: TGTGCCAGCAGTCGTAGCAATCAGCCCCAGCATTTT. It translates to CASSRSNQPQHF.

V and J are TRBV19 and TRBJ1-4; D not certain. There are 11 residues in the CDR3. Trimming took off 4 bases at V and 9 bases at J, with 6 bases between the two ends. The germline CDR1 and CDR2 sequences are LNHDA and SQIVND (reference sequence). CDR3 residues: CASSTGQKLFF. The CDR3 nucleotides read TGTGCCAGTAGTACGGGTCAAAAACTGTTTTTT.

This chain connects TRBV5-1 to TRBJ2-1; 7 nucleotides align to TRBD1. Germline assignment: CDR1 SGHRS and CDR2 YFSETQ. V lost 0 bases, J lost 9 bases, and 3 bases stayed unmatched. This CDR3 is built from 13 residues. The CDR3 bases are TGCGCCAGCAGCTTGGGACGGGACAGTGAGCAGTTCTTC. It is translated as CASSLGRDSEQFF.

The V gene is TRBV10-3, the J gene TRBJ1-2; 10 bases are shared with TRBD1. This CDR3 comprises 14 residues. J lost 5 bases, V lost 6 bases, and 6 bases had no gene match. Germline V gene sequence: CDR1 ENHRY, CDR2 SYGVKD. The CDR3 DNA follows: TGTGCCATCAGCGCCGGGACAGGGGCTTATGGCTACACCTTC. It encodes CAISAGTGAYGYTF.

CDR3 loop: CASSYMASAYNEQFF. The CDR3 DNA reads as TGTGCCAGCAGTTATATGGCTAGCGCCTACAATGAGCAGTTCTTC. V and J are TRBV6-5 and TRBJ2-1; weak D call: TRBD2 (6 bases). The V gene lost 3 bases and the J gene lost 2 bases, with 11 bases spanning the gap. Per germline, CDR1 MNHEY and CDR2 SVGAGI. This CDR3 comprises 15 residues.

This clone was seen more than once but under ten times. The rearrangement links TRBV11-1 to TRBJ2-5, with 10 nucleotides matching TRBD1. The CDR3 spans 15 residues. The V gene end was trimmed by 1 base and the J gene end by 5 bases; junction bases not matched to a gene: 4. Germline CDR1 reads SGHAT; CDR2 reads FQDESV (reference sequence). The CDR3 sequence: CASSLEGQGRETQYF. CDR3 nucleotide sequence: TGTGCCAGCAGCTTAGAGGGACAGGGGCGCGAGACCCAGTACTTC.

The gene calls are TRBV10-2 and TRBJ2-1; a possible D gene is TRBD2 (5 bases). This CDR3 spans 16 amino acids. Germline values: CDR1 WSHSY, CDR2 SAAADI. V was clipped by 7 bases and J by 0 bases, with 16 bases between them. The CDR3 DNA follows: TGCGCCAGCATCTCAGGAGAGCGGAGCTCCTACAATGAGCAGTTCTTC. Protein sequence: CASISGERSSYNEQFF.

Regarding this clone: At the DNA level, this CDR3 is encoded by other sequences in the same sample as well. The CDR3 nucleotides read TGCAGTGCTAGGCTAGCTGAGCAGTACTTC. This sequence encodes CSARLAEQYF. This chain connects TRBV20-1 to TRBJ2-7; TRBD2 is a possible D gene (5 bases). Looked up from germline, CDR1 is DFQATT and CDR2 is SNEGSKA (reference sequence). V gave up 3 bases and J gave up 7 bases, with 7 bases separating them. There are 10 residues in the CDR3.

This chain joins TRBV28 and TRBJ2-2; 8 positions match TRBD1. The CDR3 is 15 residues long. V trimming: 2 bases; J trimming: 8 bases; junction bases outside the gene matches: 7. Germline V CDR1 and CDR2: MDHEN, SYDVKM. CDR3 in DNA: TGTGCCAGCAGTTTACCATGGACAGGGCGGGGGGAGCTGTTTTTT. Translation gives CASSLPWTGRGELFF.

This sequence joins TRBV6-5 and TRBJ1-4; 10 positions match TRBD1. V lost 4 bases, J lost 7 bases, and 3 bases stayed unmatched. Germline V gene sequence: CDR1 MNHEY, CDR2 SVGAGI. The CDR3 runs 14 residues. CDR3 region: CASSFRDRGEKLFF. The CDR3 DNA follows: TGTGCCAGCAGTTTCCGGGACAGGGGTGAAAAACTGTTTTTT.

This chain connects TRBV5-1 to TRBJ2-3, with no clear D. The V gene lost 7 bases and the J gene lost 6 bases, with 15 bases spanning the gap. There are 13 residues in the CDR3. Germline values: CDR1 SGHRS, CDR2 YFSETQ. This chain's CDR3 is CASVRALGDTQYF. In DNA, the CDR3 is TGCGCCAGCGTAAGAGCCCTTGGGGATACGCAGTATTTT.

V is TRBV18 and J is TRBJ2-3, with 9 bases fitting TRBD2. With V trimmed by 3 bases and J by 7 bases, 17 bases remained unmatched. CDR3 length: 18 amino acids. Germline assignment: CDR1 KGHSH and CDR2 LQKENI. CDR3 amino acids: CASSPKRPGLAMAYTQYF. The CDR3 nucleotides read TGTGCCAGCTCACCTAAGCGACCGGGACTAGCCATGGCCTATACGCAGTATTTT.

This clone was observed a few times. V and J are TRBV5-6 and TRBJ1-5, with D unclear. V was cut by 5 bases and J by 4 bases, with 7 bases left in between. Per germline, CDR1 SGHDT and CDR2 YYEEEE. CDR3 length: 12 residues. CDR3: CASSRGNQPQHF. CDR3 sequence (DNA): TGTGCCAGCAGTCGTGGGAATCAGCCCCAGCATTTT.

With regard to this clone: Other DNA sequences in this sample translate to the same CDR3. This chain connects TRBV7-2 to TRBJ2-7, with D maybe TRBD2 (5 bases). Germline CDR1 is SGHTA and CDR2 is FQGNSA. V lost 3 bases to trimming and J lost 1 base, with 7 bases between them. There are 13 residues in the CDR3. CDR3 coding DNA: TGTGCCAGCAGCTTGGCGGGTTCCTACGAGCAGTACTTC. Translation gives CASSLAGSYEQYF.

The chain is built from TRBV6-5 and TRBJ2-2; TRBD1 aligns across 9 bases. Germline V gives CDR1 MNHEY, CDR2 SVGAGI. This CDR3 is 14 amino acids long. The junction had 6 bases not matched to a gene; V was cut back by 7 bases and J by 6 bases. The CDR3 DNA is TGTGCCAGCAACGTACAGGGGGCGGCCGGGGAGCTGTTTTTT. Protein sequence: CASNVQGAAGELFF.